These 11 T cell receptor beta chains originate from one sample sequenced in a study of shared clonotypes between healthy human individuals. Method: immunoSEQ multiplex PCR; TCRdb's copy keeps in-frame clones and lacks some. The table lists about 2 million clones, roughly 95% of them singletons. As defined, naive CD8 cells were CD45RO-negative and positively selected for CCR7, with terminally differentiated effector memory CD45RA+ cells excluded. Sequencing was done on a sample of naive CD8+ T cells sorted from blood. These receptors came from a man younger than 30 in good health.

The V gene is TRBV27, the J gene TRBJ2-1; D is undetermined. This CDR3 spans 14 amino acids. V was shortened by 7 bases and J by 2 bases, with 12 bases between the two germline ends. CDR1 and CDR2 (germline): MNHEY, SMNVEV (reference sequence). This CDR3 reads CASTVDTTYNEQFF. The CDR3 bases are TGTGCCAGCACCGTAGATACCACCTACAATGAGCAGTTCTTC.

Concerning this clone: The sample contains more than one DNA sequence encoding this CDR3. The gene calls are TRBV29-1 and TRBJ2-5; D may be TRBD1 or TRBD2 (5 bases each). CDR1 and CDR2 from the germline V gene are SQVTM and ANQGSEA. The CDR3 has 12 amino acids. The V gene lost 2 bases and the J gene lost 5 bases, with 9 bases spanning the gap. The CDR3 is CSVELGVETQYF. CDR3 sequence (DNA): TGCAGCGTTGAATTGGGGGTTGAGACCCAGTACTTC. Drawing the rest from reference TRBV29-1 and TRBJ2-5, the complete variable domain is SAVISQKPSRDICQRGTSLTIQCQVDSQVTMMFWYRQQPGQSLTLIATANQGSEATYESGFVIDKFPISRPNLTFSTLTVSNMSPEDSSIYLCSVELGVETQYFGPGTRLLVL.

The chain joins TRBV19 to TRBJ1-2, with a tentative D call TRBD1 (5 bases). Trimming took off 6 bases at V and 6 bases at J, with 17 bases between the two ends. CDR3 length: 14 amino acids. Germline-derived CDR1 and CDR2 are LNHDA and SQIVND (reference sequence). DNA for the CDR3: TGTGCCAGTAGAATCCAGGGAGCATCGGATGGCTACACCTTC. It specifies CASRIQGASDGYTF. The full variable domain, in which reference TRBV19 and TRBJ1-2 provide the parts outside the CDR3, is DGGITQSPKYLFRKEGQNVTLSCEQNLNHDAMYWYRQDPGQGLRLIYYSQIVNDFQKGDIAEGYSVSREKKESFPLTVTSAQKNPTAFYLCASRIQGASDGYTFGSGTRLTVV.

This clone was seen a single time. Other DNA sequences of this sample code for an identical CDR3. CDR3 nucleotides: TGTGCCAGTAGTTTCTCGGGGTCGTCCTACGAGCAGTACTTC. It is translated as CASSFSGSSYEQYF. The chain has TRBV19 and TRBJ2-7; perhaps TRBD2 as D (5 bases). Germline V CDR1 and CDR2: LNHDA, SQIVND (reference sequence). Deletions cut 5 bases from V and 1 base from J, with 12 bases between. The CDR3 contains 14 residues.

CDR3: CASSSSTGTAYNEQFF. The DNA for the CDR3 is TGTGCCAGCAGCTCGTCAACCGGGACAGCATACAATGAGCAGTTCTTC. The chain employs TRBV5-6 and TRBJ2-1; 7 bases are a match to TRBD1. Germline V gene lookup returns CDR1 SGHDT and CDR2 YYEEEE. Trimming at V came to 3 bases and at J to 4 bases, leaving 10 bases not matched to a gene. The CDR3 totals 16 residues.

The J gene is TRBJ2-7, the V gene TRBV2; tentative D call: TRBD1 (6 bases). The CDR3 covers 14 residues. Germline CDR1 is SNHLY and CDR2 is FYNNEI. With 7 bases removed from V and 2 bases from J, the gap between germline ends came to 15 bases. The DNA of the CDR3 is TGTGCCAGCATCGGGGACACTGAGACCTACGAGCAGTACTTC. The encoded protein is CASIGDTETYEQYF.

About this clone itself: The same CDR3 is also encoded by other DNA sequences in this sample. The rearrangement links TRBV6-5 to TRBJ2-1; no reliable D call. With 2 bases removed from V and 5 bases from J, the gap between germline ends came to 7 bases. CDR3 size: 13 residues. Germline-derived CDR1 and CDR2 are MNHEY and SVGAGI. The CDR3 DNA reads as TGTGCCAGCAGTTACGGGCAGGACAATGAGCAGTTCTTC. It specifies CASSYGQDNEQFF.

The chain links TRBV6-5 to TRBJ2-7; 7 positions match TRBD2. Germline loops: CDR1 MNHEY, CDR2 SVGAGI. The CDR3 has 14 amino acids. V gave up 3 bases and J gave up 7 bases; unmatched junction bases: 9. CDR3 sequence (DNA): TGTGCCAGCAGTTATTGGGCGGGAGAAGGGGAGCAGTACTTC. Protein sequence: CASSYWAGEGEQYF.

Concerning this clone itself: This CDR3 is also generated by other DNA sequences in the sample. The chain employs TRBV29-1 and TRBJ2-7; 10 bases are a match to TRBD2. The V gene's germline CDR1 is SQVTM and CDR2 ANQGSEA. CDR3 length: 13 amino acids. V was clipped by 6 bases and J by 4 bases; unmatched bases: 6. The CDR3 reads CSVRLAGSYEQYF. The CDR3 bases are TGCAGCGTCAGACTAGCGGGTAGTTACGAGCAGTACTTC.

The rearrangement uses TRBV7-9 and TRBJ2-7, with 10 bases fitting TRBD1. Germline CDR1 is SEHNR and CDR2 is FQNEAQ (reference sequence). V was pared by 5 bases and J by 5 bases, with 15 bases of the junction left unmatched. The CDR3 sequence is 17 residues long. The DNA for the CDR3 is TGTGCCAGCAGCCCCAGTGGGACAGGGGAGTTTTACAACGAGCAGTACTTC. Its protein is CASSPSGTGEFYNEQYF.

Concerning this clone: The sample contains more than one DNA sequence encoding this CDR3. This chain links TRBV5-1 with TRBJ2-7; 8 nucleotides align to TRBD1. Germline CDR1 SGHRS, CDR2 YFSETQ. CDR3 length: 14 amino acids. V was clipped by 4 bases and J by 4 bases; unmatched bases: 7. The CDR3 reads CASSPGQGLYEQYF. In DNA form, the CDR3 reads TGCGCCAGCAGCCCCGGACAGGGCTTATACGAGCAGTACTTC.